Following are 31 T cell receptor beta chains from one sample sequenced in a study of T cell responses to AZD1222 COVID-19 vaccine. Generated by immunoSEQ multiplex PCR, the TCRdb table keeps only in-frame clones and is missing some. The sample lists roughly 150,000 clones; 90% to 95% were seen once. Sample: peripheral blood, taken on day 0 of AZD1222 vaccination. Receptor source: an adult in good health.

The chain joins TRBV11-2 to TRBJ1-1; no clear D gene. The CDR3 is 13 amino acids. Per germline, CDR1 SGHAT and CDR2 FQNNGV. Trimming pared 3 bases from V and 1 base from J, leaving 6 bases between. The CDR3 here is CASSFGWNTEAFF. Written as DNA, the CDR3 is TGTGCCAGCAGCTTTGGCTGGAACACTGAAGCTTTCTTT.

The chain employs TRBV7-9 and TRBJ2-1, with 8 bases that match TRBD2. The CDR3 runs 16 residues. Looked up from germline, CDR1 is SEHNR and CDR2 is FQNEAQ (reference sequence). With V trimmed by 3 bases and J by 10 bases, 14 bases remained unmatched. DNA for the CDR3: TGTGCCAGCAGCTTGGGTGGTAAGAGCGGGAGCTACGAGCAGTTCTTC. Protein: CASSLGGKSGSYEQFF.

The CDR3 DNA follows: TGTGCCAGCAGCCAAGAGAAACTCGCGGTGATCCACGAGCAGTACTTC. Translation gives CASSQEKLAVIHEQYF. The rearrangement links TRBV3-1 (or the pseudogene TRBV3-2) to TRBJ2-7; D gene uncertain. With 0 bases removed from V and 5 bases from J, the gap between germline ends came to 17 bases. The CDR3 totals 16 residues. Looked up from germline, CDR1 is LGHDT and CDR2 is YNNKEL (reference sequence).

V is TRBV2 and J is TRBJ1-2, with D hard to call. The V gene lost 7 bases and the J gene lost 8 bases, with 2 bases spanning the gap. The germline V gene has CDR1 SNHLY and CDR2 FYNNEI. The CDR3 is 8 residues long. CDR3 residues: CASNGYTF. CDR3 DNA sequence: TGTGCCAGCAACGGCTACACCTTC.

This clone was observed a single time. The chain combines TRBV5-1 with TRBJ1-2, with 8 bases that match TRBD1. CDR1 and CDR2 (germline): SGHRS, YFSETQ. V shed 0 bases, J shed 8 bases, and the junction held 9 bases outside the gene matches. This CDR3 has 15 residues. DNA of the CDR3: TGCGCCAGCAGCTTGGGTCAGGGGGCTATAAGCGGCTACACCTTC. It specifies CASSLGQGAISGYTF.

The chain is built from TRBV2 and TRBJ1-2, with 7 bases matching TRBD1. Germline V CDR1 and CDR2: SNHLY, FYNNEI. With V trimmed by 6 bases and J by 2 bases, 6 bases remained unmatched. The CDR3 has 14 amino acids. In DNA, the CDR3 is TGTGCCAGCAGACGATTACAGGGGAACTATGGCTACACCTTC. This encodes CASRRLQGNYGYTF. Complete variable domain (other parts from reference TRBV2 and TRBJ1-2): EPEVTQTPSHQVTQMGQEVILRCVPISNHLYFYWYRQILGQKVEFLVSFYNNEISEKSEIFDDQFSVERPDGSNFTLKIRSTKLEDSAMYFCASRRLQGNYGYTFGSGTRLTVV.

The chain employs TRBV11-1 and TRBJ2-3; D tentatively fits TRBD1 or TRBD2 (5 bases each). The germline V and J ends were trimmed by 5 bases and 2 bases, with 14 bases remaining between them. The CDR3 spans 15 residues. The germline V gene encodes CDR1 SGHAT and CDR2 FQDESV (reference sequence). As DNA, the CDR3 is TGTGCCAGCAGCACCACTAGGGGCCCCACAGATACGCAGTATTTT. This translates into CASSTTRGPTDTQYF.

This clone was detected a few times. The J gene is TRBJ2-7, the V gene TRBV5-4; 8 positions match TRBD2. The CDR3 contains 15 residues. Germline-derived CDR1 and CDR2 are SGHNT and YYREEE (reference sequence). After removal of 0 bases from V and 0 bases from J, the junction contained 2 bases not matched to a gene. CDR3 loop: CASSLELAASYEQYF. The CDR3 region has the DNA TGTGCCAGCAGCTTGGAACTAGCGGCCTCCTACGAGCAGTACTTC.

This rearrangement joins TRBV6-1 to TRBJ2-7, with D tentatively TRBD1 or TRBD2 (6 bases each). CDR1 and CDR2 (germline): MNHNS, SASEGT. The CDR3 has 16 residues. The V end was cut by 2 bases, the J end by 2 bases, with 16 bases between. The CDR3 loop is CASSETWGDTAYEQYF. The CDR3 DNA reads as TGTGCCAGCAGTGAAACTTGGGGGGACACCGCCTACGAGCAGTACTTC.

The rearrangement links TRBV11-2 to TRBJ2-1; unclear D gene. CDR1 is SGHAT, CDR2 FQNNGV, per germline. The CDR3 extends over 13 amino acids. Trimming took off 2 bases at V and 6 bases at J, with 8 bases between the two ends. The CDR3 region has the DNA TGTGCCAGCAGCTTATCCCCCTCCAATGAGCAGTTCTTC. As protein: CASSLSPSNEQFF.

The chain combines TRBV6-1 with TRBJ1-5, with 9 bases that match TRBD1. With 3 bases clipped from V and 4 bases from J, the junction kept 4 bases outside the gene matches. The CDR3 loop spans 15 amino acids. CDR1 and CDR2 from the germline V gene are MNHNS and SASEGT. Here the CDR3 DNA reads TGTGCCAGCAGTGACGACAGGGGGATTAATCAGCCCCAGCATTTT. Amino acids: CASSDDRGINQPQHF.

The V and J genes are TRBV27 and TRBJ1-5; unclear D gene. Trimming took off 2 bases at V and 5 bases at J, with 10 bases between the two ends. The CDR3 length is 14 residues. Germline V gives CDR1 MNHEY, CDR2 SMNVEV (reference sequence). The CDR3 DNA sequence: TGTGCCAGCAGTTTAAGGCCTAGGGATCAGCCCCAGCATTTT. Protein product: CASSLRPRDQPQHF.

The V and J genes are TRBV24-1 and TRBJ2-5; D perhaps matches TRBD2 (6 bases). This CDR3 has 15 residues. Germline CDR1 reads KGHDR; CDR2 reads SFDVKD. V was clipped by 0 bases and J by 2 bases, with 9 bases between them. CDR3 residues: CATSDLTGGQETQYF. CDR3 sequence (DNA): TGTGCCACCAGTGATTTGACTGGGGGGCAAGAGACCCAGTACTTC.

The chain couples TRBV13 to TRBJ2-1; 8 nucleotides align to TRBD1. The CDR3 spans 15 residues. With 4 bases clipped from V and 4 bases from J, the junction kept 6 bases outside the gene matches. Germline-derived CDR1 and CDR2 are PRHDT and FYEKMQ (reference sequence). CDR3 sequence (DNA): TGTGCCAGCAGCTCAGGGGGCGCGGGGTACAATGAGCAGTTCTTC. Its translation: CASSSGGAGYNEQFF. The full variable domain, rest sourced from reference TRBV13 and TRBJ2-1, is AAGVIQSPRHLIKEKRETATLKCYPIPRHDTVYWYQQGPGQDPQFLISFYEKMQSDKGSIPDRFSAQQFSDYHSELNMSSLELGDSALYFCASSSGGAGYNEQFFGPGTRLTVL.

The chain couples TRBV18 to TRBJ1-1, with D possibly TRBD1 on 5 matching bases. The V end lost 4 bases, the J end lost 0 bases, and 9 bases lay between the germline ends. Germline loops: CDR1 KGHSH, CDR2 LQKENI. The CDR3 loop spans 14 amino acids. The CDR3 DNA reads as TGTGCCAGCTCACGGGGGGGGATGAACACTGAAGCTTTCTTT. It is translated as CASSRGGMNTEAFF.

The chain is built from TRBV14 and TRBJ1-2; a weak D match, TRBD1 (5 bases). Per germline, CDR1 SGHDN and CDR2 FVKESK. CDR3 length equals 15 residues. The germline V and J ends were trimmed by 1 base and 7 bases, with 16 bases remaining between them. The CDR3 protein is CASSQGAGRLGGYTF. For the CDR3, the DNA is TGTGCCAGCAGCCAAGGGGCAGGGCGGTTAGGTGGCTACACCTTC.

The rearrangement joins TRBV5-1 to TRBJ2-7, with no clear D. Germline values: CDR1 SGHRS, CDR2 YFSETQ. CDR3 length: 13 amino acids. Trimming took 1 base from V and 4 from J, leaving 9 bases between them. CDR3 in amino acids: CASSLLSGYEQYF. CDR3 nucleotide sequence: TGCGCCAGCAGCTTGTTATCCGGGTACGAGCAGTACTTC.

J is TRBJ1-1 and V is TRBV12-3 or TRBV12-4; D gene unclear. CDR3 length: 13 amino acids. Trimming removed 7 bases from V and 6 bases from J, with 15 bases in between. The CDR3: CASIQPIGAEAFF. The CDR3 DNA is TGTGCCAGCATCCAACCGATCGGGGCTGAAGCTTTCTTT.

The V and J genes are TRBV14 and TRBJ2-1; 9 bases are shared with TRBD2. The CDR3 covers 15 residues. J was trimmed by 4 bases and V by 4 bases; bases with no gene match: 5. The germline V gene encodes CDR1 SGHDN and CDR2 FVKESK. The CDR3 loop reads CASSLSGSQYNEQFF. The CDR3, as DNA: TGTGCCAGCAGCCTTAGCGGGAGCCAGTACAATGAGCAGTTCTTC.

This rearrangement joins TRBV6-2 or TRBV6-3 to TRBJ2-7; the D gene is possibly TRBD2 (6 bases). The CDR3 has 13 residues. Germline V gives CDR1 MNHEY, CDR2 SVGEGT. V lost 4 bases to trimming and J lost 12 bases, with 19 bases between them. CDR3 region: CASSSLGGPTGYF. The DNA for the CDR3 is TGTGCCAGCAGTTCCTTGGGGGGACCCACGGGGTACTTC.

This chain joins TRBV2 and TRBJ1-1; possible D gene TRBD1, 5 bases. The ends were cut back, 7 bases at V and 5 bases at J, with 17 bases in the middle. CDR3 length: 14 residues. Germline V gives CDR1 SNHLY, CDR2 FYNNEI. CDR3 sequence: CASMIGGLRTEAFF. The CDR3 coding sequence is TGTGCCAGCATGATTGGGGGTCTTCGGACTGAAGCTTTCTTT.

The chain couples TRBV7-9 to TRBJ1-1, with a tentative D call TRBD1 (6 bases). Per germline, CDR1 SEHNR and CDR2 FQNEAQ (reference sequence). This CDR3 is 11 amino acids long. Trimming cost V 8 bases and J 4 bases, with 8 bases left between them. CDR3 coding DNA: TGTGCCAGCGGGGGGGCCACTGAAGCTTTCTTT. This encodes CASGGATEAFF.

This chain connects TRBV27 to TRBJ2-7; D remains ambiguous. Germline lookup yields CDR1 MNHEY and CDR2 SMNVEV (reference sequence). V was trimmed by 0 bases and J by 0 bases, leaving 6 bases between them. The CDR3 has 14 amino acids. DNA of the CDR3: TGTGCCAGCAGTTTATCACGAACCTCCTACGAGCAGTACTTC. Amino acids: CASSLSRTSYEQYF.

The chain carries TRBV3-1 (or the pseudogene TRBV3-2) and TRBJ1-2; D is ambiguous. Per germline, CDR1 LGHDT and CDR2 YNNKEL (reference sequence). The CDR3 has 16 residues. The V gene lost 1 base and the J gene lost 3 bases, with 15 bases spanning the gap. The CDR3 sequence: CASSQGFGTPYYGYTF. The DNA of the CDR3 is TGTGCCAGCAGCCAAGGGTTTGGAACTCCCTACTATGGCTACACCTTC.

The chain recombines TRBV18 with TRBJ2-1, with unresolved D. Trimming took off 4 bases at V and 8 bases at J, with 6 bases between the two ends. Germline CDR1 is KGHSH and CDR2 is LQKENI. There are 11 residues in the CDR3. CDR3: CASSLEDEQFF. The CDR3 DNA reads TGTGCCAGCTCACTAGAAGATGAGCAGTTCTTC.

This clone has just one count. This chain links TRBV27 with TRBJ1-4, with D hard to call. Per germline, CDR1 MNHEY and CDR2 SMNVEV (reference sequence). The CDR3 is made up of 17 amino acids. The ends were cut back, 5 bases at V and 1 base at J, with 17 bases in the middle. CDR3 sequence: CASSPASGRRTNEKLFF. CDR3 coding DNA: TGTGCCAGCAGTCCGGCGTCGGGAAGGAGAACTAATGAAAAACTGTTTTTT.

V and J are TRBV3-1 (or the pseudogene TRBV3-2) and TRBJ2-2, with D possibly TRBD2 on 6 matching bases. The germline V and J ends were trimmed by 3 bases and 1 base, with 15 bases remaining between them. Germline V gives CDR1 LGHDT, CDR2 YNNKEL (reference sequence). The CDR3 is 17 amino acids. DNA for the CDR3: TGTGCCAGCAGCCACCCCGGGGGAGGACGGAACACCGGGGAGCTGTTTTTT. The encoded protein is CASSHPGGGRNTGELFF.

The chain has TRBV19 and TRBJ2-7, with D possibly matching TRBD2 (5 bases). Looked up from germline, CDR1 is LNHDA and CDR2 is SQIVND (reference sequence). The V gene lost 5 bases and the J gene lost 0 bases, with 8 bases spanning the gap. This CDR3 contains 13 residues. This CDR3 reads CASSVGDSYEQYF. The CDR3 coding sequence is TGTGCCAGTAGTGTCGGGGACTCCTACGAGCAGTACTTC.

V gene TRBV4-3 combines with J gene TRBJ1-6; TRBD1 aligns across 8 bases. In germline, CDR1 is LGHNA, CDR2 YSLEER. V shed 2 bases, J shed 7 bases, and the junction held 7 bases outside the gene matches. CDR3 length equals 16 residues. CDR3 residues: CASSQSTGGVNSPLHF. CDR3 DNA: TGCGCCAGCAGCCAATCCACAGGGGGAGTAAATTCACCCCTCCACTTT.

The chain has TRBV7-2 and TRBJ1-4; D gene ambiguous. Per the germline V gene, CDR1 is SGHTA and CDR2 is FQGNSA. The CDR3 spans 15 residues. The V end was cut by 5 bases, the J end by 0 bases, with 10 bases between. CDR3 protein: CASSPGYTTNEKLFF. The DNA for the CDR3 is TGTGCCAGCAGCCCGGGCTATACAACTAATGAAAAACTGTTTTTT.

CDR3 amino acids: CASRTVEGYTF. The CDR3 region has the DNA TGCGCCAGCCGGACCGTCGAGGGCTACACCTTC. The chain uses TRBV10-1 and TRBJ1-2, with unresolved D. Trimming removed 8 bases at V and 8 bases at J, with 12 bases between. Germline assignment: CDR1 WNHNN and CDR2 SYGVQD (reference sequence). This CDR3 is 11 amino acids long.